This T cell receptor beta chain was found in a study of blood T cell repertoires in COVID-19. At the level of the study: Samples taken during acute and convalescent COVID-19 were collected in the United States, Italy and Spain.

Original analysis: For nucleated cells, counts were estimated from reference gene primer amplification. TCRdb's table, derived via immunoSEQ multiplex PCR, lists solely in-frame clones and lacks some. Clonal size and the V and J genes are those of that table, whereas D and trimming came from the DNA. The table shows some 150,000 clones, with roughly 86% occurring only once. From germline, CDR1 is SGHRS and CDR2 YFSETQ. With 4 bases removed from V and 0 bases from J, the gap between germline ends came to 8 bases. The CDR3 loop spans 14 amino acids. In its sample, this clone was seen a few times. The sample holds other DNA sequences that translate to the same CDR3.

The J gene is TRBJ1-3, the V gene TRBV5-1; perhaps TRBD1 as D (6 bases). This TCR came from a man aged 65 to 79 with acute or convalescent COVID-19. Sequencing was carried out using peripheral blood. For the CDR3, the DNA is TGCGCCAGCAGCACAGGGATCTCTGGAAACACCATATATTTT. It specifies CASSTGISGNTIYF.